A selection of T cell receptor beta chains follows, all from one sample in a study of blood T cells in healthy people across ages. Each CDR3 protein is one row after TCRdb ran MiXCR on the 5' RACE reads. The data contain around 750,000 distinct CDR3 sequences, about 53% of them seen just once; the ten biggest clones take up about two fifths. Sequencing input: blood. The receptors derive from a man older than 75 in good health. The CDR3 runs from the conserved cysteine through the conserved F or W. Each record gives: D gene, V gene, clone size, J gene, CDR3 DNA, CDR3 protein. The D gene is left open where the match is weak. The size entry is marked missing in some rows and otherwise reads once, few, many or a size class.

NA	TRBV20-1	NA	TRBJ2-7	TGCAGTGCTAGACGCCCGGGACGGAGCTCCTACGAGCAGTACTTC	CSARRPGRSSYEQYF
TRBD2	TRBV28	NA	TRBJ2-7	TGTGCCAGCAGTGCGGGACTAGCGAATGGAAACGAGCAGTACTTC	CASSAGLANGNEQYF
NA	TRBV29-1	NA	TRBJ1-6	TGCAGTGCTAAAGAAGGGGGGAGTAAGAATTCACCCCTCCACTTT	CSAKEGGSKNSPLHF
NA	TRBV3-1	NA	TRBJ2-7	TGTGCCAGCAGCCAAGCCCGGAGCTCCTACGAGCAGTACTTC	CASSQARSSYEQYF
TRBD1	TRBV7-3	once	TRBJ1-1	TGTGCCAGCAGCGGACAGGGGTCCGGCACTGAAGCTTTCTTT	CASSGQGSGTEAFF
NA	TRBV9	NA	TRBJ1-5	TGTGCCAGCAGCCCTAGACCGGATCAGCCCCAGCATTTT	CASSPRPDQPQHF
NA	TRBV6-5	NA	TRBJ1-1	TGTGCCAGCAGTTACGGGCTGAACTCGAACACTGAAGCTTTCTTT	CASSYGLNSNTEAFF
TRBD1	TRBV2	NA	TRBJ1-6	TGTGCCAGCAGTGAAGGGGACAGGGGTTTGAATTCACCCCTCCACTTT	CASSEGDRGLNSPLHF
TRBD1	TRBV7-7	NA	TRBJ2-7	TGTGCTAGCAGCTTACCGGACAGGGCCGAGGGGTACGAGCAGTACTTC	CASSLPDRAEGYEQYF
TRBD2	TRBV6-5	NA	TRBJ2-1	TGTGCCAGCAGTTACGCGGCGGGAGGGCCCAATGAGCAGTTCTTC	CASSYAAGGPNEQFF
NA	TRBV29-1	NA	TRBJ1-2	TGCAGCGGTGGAAGGGCCGGGGGCTACACCTTC	CSGGRAGGYTF
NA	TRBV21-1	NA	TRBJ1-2	TGTGCCAGCAGCAAAGGGAGGGGACAGGGGGCGCCGGCTATGGCTACACCTTTC	CASSKGRGQGAPAMATPF